A selection of T cell receptor beta chains follows, all from one sample in a study of control samples from healthy donors and cancer patients. Assay: immunoSEQ multiplex PCR; the TCRdb copy retains only in-frame clones and omits some. This table has 55,000 to 65,000 clones, around 87% appearing once. Material: PBMCs. The receptors come from a woman in her sixties or seventies with lung cancer. CDR3s include the opening cysteine and the closing phenylalanine or tryptophan. The D gene is left open where the match is weak. A row's size may be missing; if present it is once, few, many or a size class.

abundance: -
v_gene: TRBV9
d_gene: -
j_gene: TRBJ1-2
CDR3aa: CASSGDDPGYTF
CDR3nt: TGTGCCAGCAGCGGTGACGATCCGGGCTACACCTTC

abundance: -
v_gene: TRBV5-1
d_gene: -
j_gene: TRBJ2-2
CDR3aa: CASRLNPSPNTGELFF
CDR3nt: TGCGCCAGCAGATTGAATCCTTCACCGAACACCGGGGAGCTGTTTTTT

abundance: -
v_gene: TRBV4-2
d_gene: -
j_gene: TRBJ2-5
CDR3aa: CASSQAIGPTETQYF
CDR3nt: TGTGCCAGCAGCCAAGCGATCGGGCCCACGGAGACCCAGTACTTC

abundance: -
v_gene: TRBV3-1/TRBV3-2
d_gene: TRBD1
j_gene: TRBJ1-2
CDR3aa: CASSSSGQGVGGYTF
CDR3nt: TGTGCCAGCAGCAGCTCGGGACAGGGCGTGGGAGGCTACACCTTC

abundance: few
v_gene: TRBV4-1
d_gene: -
j_gene: TRBJ2-2
CDR3aa: CASSYTDVGAGELFF
CDR3nt: TGCGCCAGCAGCTATACGGACGTGGGTGCCGGGGAGCTGTTTTTT

abundance: -
v_gene: TRBV7-5
d_gene: -
j_gene: TRBJ2-1
CDR3aa: CVRSLYRAGGPSEQFF
CDR3nt: TGTGTCAGAAGCTTATATCGAGCGGGAGGGCCTAGTGAGCAGTTCTTC

abundance: -
v_gene: TRBV6-5
d_gene: -
j_gene: TRBJ1-2
CDR3aa: CASWGGSPPYTF
CDR3nt: TGTGCCAGCTGGGGGGGATCCCCCCCCTACACCTTC

abundance: -
v_gene: TRBV18
d_gene: -
j_gene: TRBJ1-1
CDR3aa: CASSPGTAEAFF
CDR3nt: TGTGCCAGCTCACCAGGGACCGCTGAAGCTTTCTTT

abundance: -
v_gene: TRBV7-8
d_gene: -
j_gene: TRBJ2-2
CDR3aa: CASSPRTPPLGGELFF
CDR3nt: TGTGCCAGCAGCCCCCGGACACCCCCACTCGGCGGGGAGCTGTTTTTT

abundance: -
v_gene: TRBV12-3/TRBV12-4
d_gene: -
j_gene: TRBJ2-2
CDR3aa: CASSFRGTGELFF
CDR3nt: TGTGCCAGCAGTTTTCGGGGGACCGGGGAGCTGTTTTTT

abundance: -
v_gene: TRBV2
d_gene: -
j_gene: TRBJ1-1
CDR3aa: CASSVGVVAEAFF
CDR3nt: TGTGCCAGCAGTGTGGGGGTGGTCGCTGAAGCTTTCTTT

abundance: few
v_gene: TRBV7-9
d_gene: -
j_gene: TRBJ2-7
CDR3aa: CASSLTGVIYEQYF
CDR3nt: TGTGCCAGCAGCTTAACGGGAGTGATCTACGAGCAGTACTTC

abundance: -
v_gene: TRBV9
d_gene: -
j_gene: TRBJ2-2
CDR3aa: CASSVGVGELFF
CDR3nt: TGTGCCAGCAGCGTAGGGGTCGGGGAGCTGTTTTTT

abundance: once
v_gene: TRBV6-2/TRBV6-3
d_gene: TRBD1
j_gene: TRBJ2-2
CDR3aa: CASSQYGQVSPGELFF
CDR3nt: TGTGCCAGCAGTCAATACGGACAGGTGTCACCCGGGGAGCTGTTTTTT

abundance: few
v_gene: TRBV5-1
d_gene: -
j_gene: TRBJ2-7
CDR3aa: CASSLKDYTEQYF
CDR3nt: TGCGCCAGCAGCTTGAAGGACTATACCGAGCAGTACTTC

abundance: once
v_gene: TRBV5-1
d_gene: TRBD1
j_gene: TRBJ2-7
CDR3aa: CASSAGTGIRLEQYF
CDR3nt: TGCGCCAGCAGCGCCGGGACAGGGATTAGGTTAGAGCAGTACTTC

abundance: -
v_gene: TRBV24-1
d_gene: -
j_gene: TRBJ2-5
CDR3aa: CATSSSSLGTETQYF
CDR3nt: TGTGCCACCAGTTCCTCTTCCTTGGGGACGGAGACCCAGTACTTC

abundance: once
v_gene: TRBV18
d_gene: -
j_gene: TRBJ1-2
CDR3aa: CASSPVAASVDYGYTF
CDR3nt: TGTGCCAGCTCACCCGTCGCGGCCTCGGTAGACTATGGCTACACCTTC

abundance: -
v_gene: TRBV7-6
d_gene: -
j_gene: TRBJ2-7
CDR3aa: CASSIGRGYEQYF
CDR3nt: TGTGCCAGCAGCATCGGACGGGGGTACGAGCAGTACTTC

abundance: -
v_gene: TRBV21-1
d_gene: -
j_gene: TRBJ2-6
CDR3aa: CASSHTLSGANVLTF
CDR3nt: TGTGCCAGCAGCCACACCCTCTCGGGGGCCAACGTCCTGACTTTC

abundance: -
v_gene: TRBV6-5
d_gene: -
j_gene: TRBJ1-4
CDR3aa: CASSYRAGSNEKLFF
CDR3nt: TGTGCCAGCAGTTACCGGGCAGGGTCAAATGAAAAACTGTTTTTT

abundance: -
v_gene: TRBV5-1
d_gene: TRBD2
j_gene: TRBJ2-1
CDR3aa: CASSLVGTSANEQFF
CDR3nt: TGCGCCAGCAGCTTGGTTGGGACTAGCGCCAATGAGCAGTTCTTC

abundance: -
v_gene: TRBV28
d_gene: TRBD2
j_gene: TRBJ2-1
CDR3aa: CASSFPTRREGRASYNEQFF
CDR3nt: TGTGCCAGCAGCTTCCCCACTAGGCGGGAGGGCCGGGCCTCCTACAATGAGCAGTTCTTC

abundance: -
v_gene: TRBV5-4
d_gene: -
j_gene: TRBJ2-7
CDR3aa: CASSTGHYEQYF
CDR3nt: TGTGCCAGCTCTACAGGGCACTACGAGCAGTACTTC

abundance: -
v_gene: TRBV12-3/TRBV12-4
d_gene: -
j_gene: TRBJ2-1
CDR3aa: CASSWAYNEQFF
CDR3nt: TGTGCCAGCAGTTGGGCCTACAATGAGCAGTTCTTC

abundance: -
v_gene: TRBV13
d_gene: TRBD1
j_gene: TRBJ1-1
CDR3aa: CASSPGQGSTEAFF
CDR3nt: TGTGCCAGCAGCCCTGGACAGGGTAGCACTGAAGCTTTCTTT

abundance: -
v_gene: TRBV5-6
d_gene: TRBD1
j_gene: TRBJ2-1
CDR3aa: CASSHRGSKLSEQFF
CDR3nt: TGTGCCAGCAGCCACAGGGGGAGTAAACTGTCTGAGCAGTTCTTC